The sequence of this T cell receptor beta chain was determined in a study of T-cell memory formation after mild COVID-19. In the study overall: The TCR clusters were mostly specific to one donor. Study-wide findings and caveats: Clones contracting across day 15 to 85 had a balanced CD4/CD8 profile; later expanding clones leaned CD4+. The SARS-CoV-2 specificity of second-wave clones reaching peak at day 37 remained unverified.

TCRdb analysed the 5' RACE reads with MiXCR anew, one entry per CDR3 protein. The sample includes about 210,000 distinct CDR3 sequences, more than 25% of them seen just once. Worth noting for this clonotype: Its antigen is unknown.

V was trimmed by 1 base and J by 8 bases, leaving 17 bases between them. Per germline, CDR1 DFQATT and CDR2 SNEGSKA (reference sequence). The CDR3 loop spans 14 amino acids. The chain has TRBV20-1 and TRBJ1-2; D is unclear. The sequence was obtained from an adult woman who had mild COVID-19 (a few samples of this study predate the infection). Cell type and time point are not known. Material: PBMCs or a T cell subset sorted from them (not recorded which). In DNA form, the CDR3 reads TGCAGTGCTAGAGTCCGGACCGCGCAAGCCGGCTACACCTTC. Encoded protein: CSARVRTAQAGYTF.